What follows are 32 T cell receptor beta chains derived from one specimen sequenced in a study of T cells in Graves' hyperthyroidism and ophthalmopathy. There were TCR beta CDR3 regions amplified from RNA transcripts. TCR CDR3 regions were first amplified by RT-PCR with HTBI primers. A single record per CDR3 protein comes from TCRdb applying MiXCR to the multiplex PCR reads. The sample carries fewer than 300,000 distinct CDR3 sequences, 20% to 25% recorded once. The sample comprised blood. These receptors came from a man aged 40-49 years with Graves' hyperthyroidism that later progressed to Graves' ophthalmopathy.

This clonotype was counted many times. The gene calls are TRBV28 and TRBJ2-5; D is uncertain. The germline V gene has CDR1 MDHEN and CDR2 SYDVKM. This CDR3 region has 15 residues. Trimming removed 5 bases at V and 2 bases at J, with 15 bases between. The CDR3 loop reads CASSLEKPQQETQYF. The CDR3 DNA follows: TGTGCCAGCAGTCTCGAAAAGCCCCAACAAGAGACCCAGTACTTC.

This clonotype was counted ten times or more. This rearrangement joins TRBV6-1 to TRBJ2-4; 9 nucleotides agree with TRBD1. J was trimmed by 2 bases and V by 1 base; bases with no gene match: 9. CDR3 length equals 18 residues. Germline CDR1 is MNHNS and CDR2 is SASEGT. The chain's CDR3 is CASSEEPQGASSKNIQYF. The DNA of the CDR3 is TGTGCCAGCAGTGAAGAGCCACAGGGGGCGAGCTCCAAAAACATTCAGTACTTC.

This clonotype was counted ten times or more. At one of its ends the junction is not consistent with the germline gene, which may arise from a read error. The chain is built from TRBV12-3 or TRBV12-4 and TRBJ1-3; D not certain. This CDR3 is built from 13 residues. CDR3 residues: CASKAAAGNTIYF. CDR3 nucleotides: TGTGCCAGCAAGGCTGCGGCTGGGAACACCATATATTTT.

This clonotype showed up many times. The chain uses TRBV7-3 and TRBJ1-5; D uncertain. Trimming left V 0 bases short and J 5 bases short, with 5 bases between. This CDR3 comprises 13 residues. Germline CDR1 SGHTA, CDR2 FQGTGA. CDR3 region: CASSLTRDQPQHF. The CDR3 DNA reads TGTGCCAGCAGCTTAACCCGGGATCAGCCCCAGCATTTT.

The sample holds many counts of this clonotype. The chain has TRBV28 and TRBJ2-4, with D tentatively TRBD2 (6 bases). Germline CDR1 and CDR2: MDHEN and SYDVKM. V lost 3 bases and J 0 bases, leaving 9 bases between the germline ends. The CDR3 totals 15 residues. For the CDR3, the DNA is TGTGCCAGCAGTTTCCCGGGACTAGCCAAAAACATTCAGTACTTC. Encoded protein: CASSFPGLAKNIQYF.

The J gene is TRBJ2-7, the V gene TRBV27; D gene uncertain. The germline CDR1 and CDR2 sequences are MNHEY and SMNVEV (reference sequence). V was shortened by 3 bases and J by 3 bases, with 9 bases between the two germline ends. The CDR3 loop spans 13 amino acids. CDR3 amino acids: CASSFYGDYEQYF. In DNA form, the CDR3 reads TGTGCCAGCAGTTTCTATGGGGACTACGAGCAGTACTTC.

This clonotype was counted at least ten times. The chain recombines TRBV6-4 with TRBJ1-2, with TRBD1 as a possible D gene (6 bases). Germline CDR1 is MRHNA and CDR2 is SNTAGT. The V and J ends lost 5 bases and 1 base respectively, with 8 bases between them. The CDR3 length is 13 residues. The CDR3 loop is CASSPGVNYGYTF. In nucleotides, the CDR3 is TGTGCCAGCAGTCCAGGGGTTAACTATGGCTACACCTTC.

This clonotype was counted many times. The chain is built from TRBV27 and TRBJ1-1; D is undetermined. This CDR3 region has 15 residues. Germline assignment: CDR1 MNHEY and CDR2 SMNVEV (reference sequence). The V end was cut by 3 bases, the J end by 5 bases, with 16 bases between. The CDR3 protein is CASSFGTGLGTEAFF. As DNA, the CDR3 is TGTGCCAGCAGTTTCGGAACGGGCCTGGGGACTGAAGCTTTCTTT.

This clonotype occurred a few times. This sequence joins TRBV6-1 and TRBJ1-1, with D possibly matching TRBD1 (6 bases). Trimming shortened V by 4 bases and J by 4 bases, and 7 bases separated the two germline ends. Germline CDR1 reads MNHNS; CDR2 reads SASEGT. The CDR3 has 12 amino acids. The CDR3 is CASSAGVTEAFF. In DNA, the CDR3 is TGTGCCAGCAGTGCAGGGGTCACTGAAGCTTTCTTT.

Points on this clonotype: Compared with germline, one end of the junction differs, possibly owing to a read error. This rearrangement joins TRBV28 to TRBJ2-5, with D perhaps TRBD1 (5 bases). Germline CDR1 MDHEN, CDR2 SYDVKM. The CDR3 totals 16 residues. CDR3 amino acids: CASSLTPRAYQGTQYF. The CDR3 DNA is TGTGCCAGCAGTCTTACACCCAGGGCGTACCAAGGGACCCAGTACTTC.

This clonotype was seen repeatedly, ten times or more. The rearrangement uses TRBV20-1 and TRBJ2-7; 11 nucleotides match TRBD2. CDR1 is DFQATT and CDR2 is SNEGSKA in the germline V gene (reference sequence). Trimming cost V 3 bases and J 4 bases; bases outside gene matches: 11. This CDR3 has 16 residues. CDR3 loop: CSASKLAGERVYEQYF. CDR3 bases: TGCAGTGCTAGTAAACTAGCGGGAGAAAGGGTATACGAGCAGTACTTC.

This clonotype occurred many times. The chain is built from TRBV5-1 and TRBJ1-2; possible D gene TRBD1, 6 bases. The CDR3 is 13 amino acids. Trimming pared 0 bases from V and 8 bases from J, leaving 11 bases between. The germline gives CDR1 SGHRS, CDR2 YFSETQ. CDR3 sequence reads: CASSLVAGDGYTF. DNA for the CDR3: TGCGCCAGCAGCTTGGTTGCAGGGGACGGCTACACCTTC.

This clonotype has at least ten counts. CDR3 loop: CASSLGGSLAGELFF. In DNA, the CDR3 is TGTGCCAGCAGCTTGGGCGGGAGTTTGGCCGGGGAGCTGTTTTTT. The V gene is TRBV11-1, the J gene TRBJ2-2; TRBD2 matches 7 bases. Germline V gives CDR1 SGHAT, CDR2 FQDESV (reference sequence). The J segment lost 6 bases and the V segment lost 3 bases, leaving 7 bases of the junction unmatched. The CDR3 length is 15 residues. Using reference TRBV11-1 and TRBJ2-2 for the parts outside the CDR3, the full variable domain is EAEVAQSPRYKITEKSQAVAFWCDPISGHATLYWYRQILGQGPELLVQFQDESVVDDSQLPKDRFSAERLKGVDSTLKIQPAELGDSAMYLCASSLGGSLAGELFFGEGSRLTVL.

This chain joins TRBV6-5 and TRBJ2-7; TRBD1 might be the D (5 bases). CDR3 length: 12 residues. Trimming took 8 bases from V and 10 from J, leaving 18 bases between them. Germline assignment: CDR1 MNHEY and CDR2 SVGAGI. In DNA form, the CDR3 reads TGTGCCAGCCTCTCCGGGTGGGGCGACCAGTACTTC. Protein product: CASLSGWGDQYF.

This chain uses TRBV7-4 with TRBJ2-7; the match to TRBD1 covers 9 bases. The CDR3 is 15 amino acids. Looked up from germline, CDR1 is SGHVT and CDR2 is SQSDAQ. V trimming: 1 base; J trimming: 5 bases; junction bases outside the gene matches: 6. The CDR3 loop is CASSLVTGGRNEQYF. The CDR3 coding sequence is TGTGCCAGCAGCTTAGTGACAGGGGGTAGAAACGAGCAGTACTTC.

DNA of the CDR3: TGTGCCAGCAGTTTAGGTGGGAGCAAGAACGAGCAGTACTTC. Its protein is CASSLGGSKNEQYF. This chain joins TRBV12-3 or TRBV12-4 and TRBJ2-7, with D perhaps TRBD2 (5 bases). The CDR3 length is 14 residues. Trimming left V 1 base short and J 5 bases short, with 12 bases between.

This clonotype occurred a few times. This clone may be a read error of a much larger clone one base away. The gene calls are TRBV11-2 and TRBJ2-2, with TRBD1 matching 7 bases. Unmatched junction bases numbered 3, after V lost 4 bases and J lost 1 base. Germline V gene data show CDR1 as SGHAT and CDR2 as FQNNGV. The CDR3 is 15 amino acids. The CDR3 protein is CASSSRTGNTGELFF. CDR3 DNA sequence: TGTGCCAGCAGCTCCCGGACAGGGAACACCGGGGAGCTGTTTTTT.

In its sample, this clonotype was seen many times. The rearrangement uses TRBV20-1 and TRBJ2-5, with 10 nucleotides matching TRBD2. This CDR3 contains 13 residues. The junction had 0 bases not matched to a gene; V was cut back by 1 base and J by 4 bases. CDR1 is DFQATT, CDR2 SNEGSKA, per germline (reference sequence). The CDR3 loop reads CSARVAGGETQYF. CDR3 DNA: TGCAGTGCTAGAGTAGCGGGAGGAGAGACCCAGTACTTC.

V and J are TRBV6-1 and TRBJ2-7; D is undetermined. The CDR3 is 14 residues long. The ends were cut back, 6 bases at V and 0 bases at J, with 12 bases in the middle. Germline CDR1 is MNHNS and CDR2 is SASEGT. CDR3 in DNA: TGTGCCAGCAGCATAGGGTTGGACTCCTACGAGCAGTACTTC. The encoded protein is CASSIGLDSYEQYF.

There are many counts of this clonotype. The rearrangement joins TRBV12-3 or TRBV12-4 to TRBJ2-5, with TRBD2 identical over 7 bases. This CDR3 comprises 15 residues. V lost 7 bases to trimming and J lost 4 bases; unmatched junction nucleotides: 12. The CDR3 DNA sequence: TGTGCCAGCAACCTGAAAGCGGGAACGGGAGAGACCCAGTACTTC. Translating gives CASNLKAGTGETQYF.

This clonotype was detected many times. The V call is TRBV28, the J call TRBJ1-5; 11 bases fit TRBD1. Per germline, CDR1 MDHEN and CDR2 SYDVKM. The CDR3 length is 16 residues. Trimming removed 10 bases from V and 6 bases from J; junction bases left unmatched: 14. As DNA, the CDR3 is TGTGCCAAACAGCACCCGGACAGGGGGCTTTTTCAGCCCCAGCATTTT. Its protein product is CAKQHPDRGLFQPQHF.

This clonotype was seen ten or more times. The V call is TRBV27, the J call TRBJ2-7, with 8 bases fitting TRBD1. J was trimmed by 2 bases and V by 10 bases; bases with no gene match: 4. The CDR3 covers 12 residues. Germline V lookup: CDR1 MNHEY, CDR2 SMNVEV (reference sequence). CDR3 region: CATRTGPYEQYF. CDR3 sequence (DNA): TGTGCCACGAGGACAGGGCCCTACGAGCAGTACTTC.

The CDR3 region has the DNA TGTGCCAGCAGTCGTCGGGACAGGGAGAGAGAGACCCAGTACTTC. Translating it yields CASSRRDRERETQYF. The chain has TRBV7-2 and TRBJ2-5; TRBD1 matches at 9 bases. The germline gives CDR1 SGHTA, CDR2 FQGNSA. With V trimmed by 6 bases and J by 4 bases, 9 bases remained unmatched. This CDR3 spans 15 amino acids.

This clonotype was observed many times. CDR3 nucleotide sequence: TGTGCCAGCAGAAAGGACGGGGCCACCGGGGAGCTGTTTTTT. This gives the protein CASRKDGATGELFF. The rearrangement links TRBV6-1 to TRBJ2-2, with D perhaps being TRBD1 or TRBD2 (5 bases each). CDR1 is MNHNS and CDR2 is SASEGT in the germline V gene. V lost 6 bases to trimming and J lost 4 bases, with 12 bases between them. The CDR3 is 14 amino acids.

This clonotype was seen at least ten times. The rearrangement uses TRBV20-1 and TRBJ1-5; TRBD1 matches 10 bases. The CDR3 has 15 amino acids. CDR1 is DFQATT, CDR2 SNEGSKA, per germline (reference sequence). V lost 2 bases to trimming and J lost 9 bases; unmatched junction nucleotides: 10. CDR3 region: CSARPGQGGLSPQHF. CDR3 DNA: TGCAGTGCTAGACCCGGACAGGGGGGGCTATCGCCCCAGCATTTT.

The table lists this clonotype with many counts. The gene calls are TRBV12-3 or TRBV12-4 and TRBJ1-1; D is undetermined. This CDR3 has 12 amino acids. The germline V and J ends were trimmed by 3 bases and 4 bases, with 6 bases remaining between them. DNA for the CDR3: TGTGCCAGCAGTTTTACACTCACTGAAGCTTTCTTT. It encodes CASSFTLTEAFF.

This clonotype showed up many times. V is TRBV20-1 and J is TRBJ2-2; TRBD2 matches 8 bases. CDR3 length: 15 amino acids. Germline-derived CDR1 and CDR2 are DFQATT and SNEGSKA (reference sequence). The J segment lost 3 bases and the V segment lost 1 base, leaving 4 bases of the junction unmatched. The DNA for the CDR3 is TGCAGTGCTAGAGGGAGCGGGAGATACACCGGGGAGCTGTTTTTT. This gives the protein CSARGSGRYTGELFF.

This clonotype was seen repeatedly, ten times or more. This chain connects TRBV29-1 to TRBJ2-7; TRBD1 is a possible D gene (7 bases). The CDR3 spans 13 residues. V shed 1 base and J shed 3 bases, with 10 bases lying between them. Per germline, CDR1 SQVTM and CDR2 ANQGSEA. CDR3 protein: CSVEGQGGYEQYF. Written as DNA, the CDR3 is TGCAGCGTTGAAGGACAGGGAGGCTACGAGCAGTACTTC.

This clonotype was picked up many times. The V call is TRBV12-3 or TRBV12-4, the J call TRBJ2-3; a weak D match, TRBD2 (6 bases). This CDR3 comprises 14 residues. Trimming took off 8 bases at V and 4 bases at J, with 16 bases between the two ends. The CDR3 spells CASGTRSKADTQYF. In nucleotides, the CDR3 is TGTGCCAGCGGGACTCGCTCCAAAGCAGATACGCAGTATTTT.

This clonotype was found many times. This chain joins TRBV6-2 or TRBV6-3 and TRBJ1-2, with D unclear. Trimming took off 6 bases at V and 8 bases at J, with 16 bases between the two ends. The CDR3 is 13 amino acids. Germline-derived CDR1 and CDR2 are MNHEY and SVGEGT. CDR3 region: CASSPAGIHGYTF. The DNA for the CDR3 is TGTGCCAGCAGCCCAGCCGGGATTCACGGCTACACCTTC.

At least ten counts were recorded for this clonotype. V gene TRBV29-1 combines with J gene TRBJ2-5; no firm D call. Germline assignment: CDR1 SQVTM and CDR2 ANQGSEA. V was clipped by 5 bases and J by 10 bases, with 23 bases between them. The CDR3 length is 14 residues. CDR3 sequence: CSVRQAVMVVDQYF. The CDR3 nucleotides read TGCAGCGTTCGGCAGGCCGTAATGGTAGTGGACCAGTACTTC.

This clonotype came up a few times. The V and J genes are TRBV6-2 or TRBV6-3 and TRBJ2-5; 10 bases map to TRBD1. CDR1 is MNHEY and CDR2 is SVGEGT in the germline V gene. J lost 0 bases, V lost 6 bases, and 10 bases had no gene match. The CDR3 covers 17 residues. DNA for the CDR3: TGTGCCAGCAGCTATCATATCGGGACAGGGGACCAAGAGACCCAGTACTTC. It yields the protein CASSYHIGTGDQETQYF.